These 29 T cell receptor beta chains were sequenced from one sample in a study of T cell clones after liver transplantation. Produced via immunoSEQ multiplex PCR; TCRdb's table is partial and in-frame only. The data show roughly 80,000 clones, with about 82% seen just once and more than 0.45% held by the top ten. This specimen consisted of CD4+ T cells from blood, obtained approximately 45 months after liver transplant. Every receptor here comes from a human patient who received a liver transplant. T cells may partly derive from the graft donor.

The chain carries TRBV5-1 and TRBJ1-1; D unresolved. This CDR3 region has 13 residues. V lost 1 base to trimming and J lost 0 bases, with 4 bases between them. Germline-derived CDR1 and CDR2 are SGHRS and YFSETQ. CDR3 sequence: CASSLQLNTEAFF. The DNA of the CDR3 is TGCGCCAGCAGCTTGCAGTTGAACACTGAAGCTTTCTTT.

The chain employs TRBV2 and TRBJ1-1; 7 bases fit TRBD1. V lost 5 bases, J lost 4 bases, and 4 bases stayed unmatched. The length of the CDR3 is 13 residues. The V gene's germline CDR1 is SNHLY and CDR2 FYNNEI. The CDR3 sequence is CASSKQGSTEAFF. CDR3 bases: TGTGCCAGCAGTAAACAGGGGAGCACTGAAGCTTTCTTT.

CDR3 DNA: TGTGCCAGCAGCTTAGCCAAGATCATGAACACTGAAGCTTTCTTT. Its translation is CASSLAKIMNTEAFF. The chain is built from TRBV7-2 and TRBJ1-1; D unclear. The CDR3 spans 15 residues. V was pared by 0 bases and J by 0 bases, with 8 bases between. CDR1 is SGHTA and CDR2 is FQGNSA in the germline V gene.

The V gene is TRBV19, the J gene TRBJ2-2; D is ambiguous. Germline-derived CDR1 and CDR2 are LNHDA and SQIVND (reference sequence). The CDR3 totals 15 residues. V was cut by 2 bases and J by 1 base, with 8 bases left in between. The CDR3 sequence: CASSIKRMNTGELFF. CDR3 DNA sequence: TGTGCCAGTAGTATAAAGCGTATGAACACCGGGGAGCTGTTTTTT.

This clone was observed once. The genes are TRBV5-1 and TRBJ2-6, with D unclear. CDR1 SGHRS and CDR2 YFSETQ come from the germline V gene. The CDR3 sequence is 16 residues long. V lost 3 bases and J 0 bases, leaving 10 bases between the germline ends. CDR3 in DNA: TGCGCCAGCAGCTCCGAAGCAGCCTCTGGGGCCAACGTCCTGACTTTC. Its protein is CASSSEAASGANVLTF.

The chain uses TRBV5-1 and TRBJ1-1, with D possibly being TRBD1 (6 bases). The V and J ends lost 2 bases and 1 base respectively, with 12 bases between them. The germline V gene has CDR1 SGHRS and CDR2 YFSETQ. This CDR3 is built from 15 residues. CDR3 protein: CASSFDRPGNTEAFF. In DNA, the CDR3 is TGCGCCAGCAGCTTCGACAGGCCAGGGAACACTGAAGCTTTCTTT.

The chain couples TRBV6-5 to TRBJ1-2; D is unclear. The V gene's germline CDR1 is MNHEY and CDR2 SVGAGI. The CDR3 is made up of 15 amino acids. V lost 2 bases and J lost 8, with 18 bases in between. The CDR3 nucleotides read TGTGCCAGCAGTTACGGAGGGCAGTTCCCCACGGGCTACACCTTC. This encodes CASSYGGQFPTGYTF.

The genes are TRBV11-2 and TRBJ2-1, with 8 bases lining up with TRBD2. This CDR3 contains 11 residues. Germline CDR1 SGHAT, CDR2 FQNNGV. J was trimmed by 13 bases and V by 8 bases; bases with no gene match: 7. The CDR3 sequence: CASRGGPGQFF. In nucleotides, the CDR3 is TGTGCCAGCCGCGGGGGGCCCGGCCAGTTCTTC.

Written as DNA, the CDR3 is TGTGCCAGCAGCTTAAGGCCTCCGGGACTAGCGGGAGGGCCCTACAATGAGCAGTTCTTC. Its translation is CASSLRPPGLAGGPYNEQFF. The V call is TRBV7-3, the J call TRBJ2-1, with 16 bases fitting TRBD2. In germline, CDR1 is SGHTA, CDR2 FQGTGA. The CDR3 spans 20 residues. The junction had 8 bases not matched to a gene; V was cut back by 1 base and J by 2 bases.

This chain joins TRBV7-2 and TRBJ1-2; TRBD1 agrees at 9 bases. V lost 4 bases, J lost 7 bases, and 4 bases stayed unmatched. Germline CDR1 reads SGHTA; CDR2 reads FQGNSA. This CDR3 contains 13 residues. The CDR3 coding sequence is TGTGCCAGCAGCTCGACGGACAGGGGTGGCTACACCTTC. This translates into CASSSTDRGGYTF.

The CDR3 DNA reads TGTGCCAGCAGTCAACAGGGGGCTTTCTACAATGAGCAGTTCTTC. Protein: CASSQQGAFYNEQFF. V usage is TRBV6-5 and J usage is TRBJ2-1; 9 bases align to TRBD1. CDR3 length: 15 amino acids. Per germline, CDR1 MNHEY and CDR2 SVGAGI. With V trimmed by 5 bases and J by 3 bases, 5 bases remained unmatched.

This chain links TRBV28 with TRBJ2-5, with 16 positions matching TRBD2. The V and J ends lost 0 bases and 5 bases, in that order; junction bases with no gene match: 3. This CDR3 region has 17 residues. Germline V CDR1 and CDR2: MDHEN, SYDVKM. CDR3: CASSLWGLAGGGETQYF. CDR3 sequence (DNA): TGTGCCAGCAGTTTATGGGGACTAGCGGGAGGGGGGGAGACCCAGTACTTC.

This chain connects TRBV5-6 to TRBJ2-7, with TRBD2 matching over 11 bases. Trimming took 3 bases from V and 4 from J; bases not matched to a gene: 6. This CDR3 spans 15 amino acids. Germline loops: CDR1 SGHDT, CDR2 YYEEEE. For the CDR3, the DNA is TGTGCCAGCAGCTCTACTAGCGGGAGTTTTTACGAGCAGTACTTC. This translates into CASSSTSGSFYEQYF.

The rearrangement uses TRBV27 and TRBJ2-1; the match to TRBD2 covers 13 bases. V trimming: 6 bases; J trimming: 5 bases; junction bases outside the gene matches: 4. This CDR3 spans 15 amino acids. Germline assignment: CDR1 MNHEY and CDR2 SMNVEV (reference sequence). CDR3: CASSRGLAGDNEQFF. In nucleotides, the CDR3 is TGTGCCAGCAGCCGTGGACTAGCGGGAGACAATGAGCAGTTCTTC.

This clone was picked up one time. V and J are TRBV11-2 and TRBJ2-7; D unclear. V was shortened by 9 bases and J by 0 bases, with 15 bases between the two germline ends. The CDR3 spans 14 residues. Germline CDR1 is SGHAT and CDR2 is FQNNGV. CDR3 sequence (DNA): TGTGCCAGTTCCGTAGATTACTCCTCCTACGAGCAGTACTTC. It translates to CASSVDYSSYEQYF.

This chain uses TRBV21-1 with TRBJ2-6. TRBV21-1 has pseudogene status. This CDR3 is 18 amino acids long. CDR3 residues: CASAEGRGDPSGANVLTF. CDR3 nucleotides: TGTGCCAGCGCAGAGGGTAGGGGAGACCCCTCTGGGGCCAACGTCCTGACTTTC.

The chain links TRBV7-9 to TRBJ1-2; 7 bases match TRBD1. The CDR3 totals 15 residues. Looked up from germline, CDR1 is SEHNR and CDR2 is FQNEAQ (reference sequence). J gave up 4 bases and V 4 bases, and 9 bases lay outside the gene matches. The CDR3 region is CASSSDHRGIYGYTF. The CDR3 DNA follows: TGTGCCAGCAGCTCAGACCACAGGGGAATCTATGGCTACACCTTC.

V and J are TRBV4-3 and TRBJ2-7; the D gene is possibly TRBD2 (6 bases). The V gene's germline CDR1 is LGHNA and CDR2 YSLEER. The CDR3 consists of 14 residues. Trimming removed 3 bases from V and 7 bases from J, with 16 bases in between. The CDR3 reads CASSQGRSRGEQYF. CDR3 coding DNA: TGCGCCAGCAGCCAGGGGAGGTCCCGGGGTGAGCAGTACTTC.

This rearrangement joins TRBV7-9 to TRBJ1-4; D may be TRBD1 (5 bases). CDR1 and CDR2 from the germline V gene are SEHNR and FQNEAQ (reference sequence). CDR3 length: 15 amino acids. V shed 7 bases and J shed 8 bases, with 20 bases lying between them. The CDR3 DNA reads TGTGCCAGCACCAATTGGAGGGACGGGGGAGAAAAACTGTTTTTT. This encodes CASTNWRDGGEKLFF.

V and J are TRBV27 and TRBJ1-1; D call uncertain. The V and J ends lost 1 base and 2 bases respectively, with 11 bases between them. The V gene's germline CDR1 is MNHEY and CDR2 SMNVEV (reference sequence). The CDR3 consists of 15 residues. The CDR3 DNA follows: TGTGCCAGCAGTTTATATACAGCCCCCAACACTGAAGCTTTCTTT. This encodes CASSLYTAPNTEAFF.

The rearrangement links TRBV2 to TRBJ2-5; the D is unclear. The CDR3 is 11 residues long. The germline V gene encodes CDR1 SNHLY and CDR2 FYNNEI. The V and J ends lost 5 bases and 1 base respectively, with 2 bases between them. The CDR3 here is CASSIQETQYF. CDR3 nucleotides: TGTGCCAGCAGTATCCAAGAGACCCAGTACTTC.

The J gene is TRBJ1-2, the V gene TRBV28; D gene ambiguous. The CDR3 extends over 13 amino acids. V was pared by 2 bases and J by 3 bases, with 7 bases between. The germline V gene encodes CDR1 MDHEN and CDR2 SYDVKM. CDR3 sequence (DNA): TGTGCCAGCAGTTTAGACCCCTACTATGGCTACACCTTC. This encodes CASSLDPYYGYTF.

The J gene is TRBJ2-1, the V gene TRBV9, with 11 bases matching TRBD2. The CDR3 sequence is 15 residues long. The V gene end was trimmed by 5 bases and the J gene end by 9 bases; junction bases not matched to a gene: 10. The germline CDR1 and CDR2 sequences are SGDLS and YYNGEE. The CDR3 sequence: CASSRVTSGSGEQFF. The CDR3 nucleotides read TGTGCCAGCAGTAGAGTCACTAGCGGGAGTGGTGAGCAGTTCTTC.

The V call is TRBV6-6, the J call TRBJ1-2, with D unresolved. Germline V gene lookup returns CDR1 MNHNY and CDR2 SVGAGI (reference sequence). V lost 2 bases and J lost 0, with 10 bases in between. The CDR3 is 15 residues long. DNA for the CDR3: TGTGCCAGCAGTTACGATAGGACCGCTAACTATGGCTACACCTTC. The encoded protein is CASSYDRTANYGYTF.

The chain combines TRBV11-2 with TRBJ1-5; 10 positions match TRBD1. This CDR3 region has 16 residues. V shed 2 bases, J shed 2 bases, and the junction held 3 bases outside the gene matches. Germline CDR1 and CDR2: SGHAT and FQNNGV. DNA of the CDR3: TGTGCCAGCAGCTTAACCGGGACAGGGGGCAATCAGCCCCAGCATTTT. Translating gives CASSLTGTGGNQPQHF. The variable domain in full, with the rest retrieved from reference TRBV11-2 and TRBJ1-5, is EAGVAQSPRYKIIEKRQSVAFWCNPISGHATLYWYQQILGQGPKLLIQFQNNGVVDDSQLPKDRFSAERLKGVDSTLKIQPAKLEDSAVYLCASSLTGTGGNQPQHFGDGTRLSIL.

CDR3 DNA: TGTGCCAGCAGTCCACGAGGAGGACTGCGAGTTAACACCATATATTTT. Translation: CASSPRGGLRVNTIYF. The V and J genes are TRBV27 and TRBJ1-3, with D unclear. This CDR3 region has 16 residues. V gave up 5 bases and J gave up 7 bases, with 21 bases separating them. Germline CDR1 is MNHEY and CDR2 is SMNVEV (reference sequence).

This clone was detected only a few times. This chain joins TRBV7-2 and TRBJ2-7; 12 bases are shared with TRBD2. This CDR3 comprises 16 residues. The V and J ends lost 1 base and 5 bases, in that order; junction bases with no gene match: 6. Germline V gene data show CDR1 as SGHTA and CDR2 as FQGNSA. The CDR3: CASSLVLAGGSHEQYF. The CDR3 nucleotides read TGTGCCAGCAGCTTAGTACTAGCGGGAGGTTCCCACGAGCAGTACTTC.

The chain uses TRBV7-2 and TRBJ1-5; D unclear. Germline CDR1 is SGHTA and CDR2 is FQGNSA. There are 15 residues in the CDR3. Trimming removed 5 bases at V and 0 bases at J, with 11 bases between. In DNA form, the CDR3 reads TGTGCCAGCAGCCTGGTCGTATATAGCAATCAGCCCCAGCATTTT. Amino acids: CASSLVVYSNQPQHF.

The chain joins TRBV14 to TRBJ1-1; no reliable D call. V was cut by 4 bases and J by 7 bases, with 16 bases left in between. Germline V lookup: CDR1 SGHDN, CDR2 FVKESK. The CDR3 is made up of 14 amino acids. The CDR3 spells CASSPNLRVGEAFF. As DNA, the CDR3 is TGTGCCAGCAGCCCCAACTTGAGGGTGGGTGAAGCTTTCTTT.